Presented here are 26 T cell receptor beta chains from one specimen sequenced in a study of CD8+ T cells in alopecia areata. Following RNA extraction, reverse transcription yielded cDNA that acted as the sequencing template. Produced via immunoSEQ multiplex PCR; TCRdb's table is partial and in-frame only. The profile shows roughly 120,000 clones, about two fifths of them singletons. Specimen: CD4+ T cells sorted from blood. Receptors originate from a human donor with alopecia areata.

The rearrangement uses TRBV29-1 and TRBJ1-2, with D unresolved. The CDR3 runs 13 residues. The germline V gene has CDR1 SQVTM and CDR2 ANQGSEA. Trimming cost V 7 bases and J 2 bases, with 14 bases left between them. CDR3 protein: CSAETRRNYGYTF. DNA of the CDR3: TGCAGCGCCGAGACCAGGAGAAACTATGGCTACACCTTC.

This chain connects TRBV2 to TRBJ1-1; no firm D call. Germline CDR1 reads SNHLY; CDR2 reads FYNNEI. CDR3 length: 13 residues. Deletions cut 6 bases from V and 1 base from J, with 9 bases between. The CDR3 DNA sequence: TGTGCCAGCAGCTTGACCGCGAACACTGAAGCTTTCTTT. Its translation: CASSLTANTEAFF.

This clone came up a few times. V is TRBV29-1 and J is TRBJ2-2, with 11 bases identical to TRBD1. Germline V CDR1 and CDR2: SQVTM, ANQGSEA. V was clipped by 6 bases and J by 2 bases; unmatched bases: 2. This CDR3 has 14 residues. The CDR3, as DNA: TGCAGCGTCGGGACAGGGGGAAACACCGGGGAGCTGTTTTTT. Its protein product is CSVGTGGNTGELFF.

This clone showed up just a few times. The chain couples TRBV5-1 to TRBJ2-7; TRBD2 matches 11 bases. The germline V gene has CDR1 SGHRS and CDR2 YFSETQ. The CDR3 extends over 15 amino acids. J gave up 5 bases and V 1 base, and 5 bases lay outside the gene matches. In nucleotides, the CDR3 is TGCGCCAGCAGCTTGTTACTAGCGGGAGCTAACGAGCAGTACTTC. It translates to CASSLLLAGANEQYF.

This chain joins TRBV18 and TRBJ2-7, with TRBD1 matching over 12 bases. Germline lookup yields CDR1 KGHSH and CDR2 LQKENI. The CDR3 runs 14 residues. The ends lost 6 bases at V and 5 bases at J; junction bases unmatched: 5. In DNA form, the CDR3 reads TGTGCCAGCTCTCCCGGGACAGGGGGCCACGAGCAGTACTTC. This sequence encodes CASSPGTGGHEQYF.

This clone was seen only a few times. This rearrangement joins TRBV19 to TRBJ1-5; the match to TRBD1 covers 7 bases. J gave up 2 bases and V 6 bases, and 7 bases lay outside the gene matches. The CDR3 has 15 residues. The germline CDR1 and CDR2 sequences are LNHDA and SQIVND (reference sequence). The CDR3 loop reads CASRFDTGGNQPQHF. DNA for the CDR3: TGTGCCAGTAGGTTTGATACAGGGGGCAATCAGCCCCAGCATTTT.

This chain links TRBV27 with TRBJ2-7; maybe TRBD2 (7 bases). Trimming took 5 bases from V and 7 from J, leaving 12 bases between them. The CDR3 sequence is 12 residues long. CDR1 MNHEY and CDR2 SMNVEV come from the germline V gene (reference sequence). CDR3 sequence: CASSRGAREQYF. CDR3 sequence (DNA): TGTGCCAGCAGTCGGGGGGCCAGGGAGCAGTACTTC.

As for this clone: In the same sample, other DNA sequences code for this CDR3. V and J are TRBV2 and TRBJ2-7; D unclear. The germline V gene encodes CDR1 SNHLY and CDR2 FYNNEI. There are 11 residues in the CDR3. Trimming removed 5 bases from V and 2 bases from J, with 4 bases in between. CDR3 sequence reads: CASSYTYEQYF. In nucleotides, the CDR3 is TGTGCCAGCAGTTACACCTACGAGCAGTACTTC. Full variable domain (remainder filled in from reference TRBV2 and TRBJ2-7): EPEVTQTPSHQVTQMGQEVILRCVPISNHLYFYWYRQILGQKVEFLVSFYNNEISEKSEIFDDQFSVERPDGSNFTLKIRSTKLEDSAMYFCASSYTYEQYFGPGTRLTVT.

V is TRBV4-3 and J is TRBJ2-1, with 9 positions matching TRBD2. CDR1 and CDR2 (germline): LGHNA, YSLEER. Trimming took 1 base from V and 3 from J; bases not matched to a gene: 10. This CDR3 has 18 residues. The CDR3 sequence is CASSQGISTSGGYNEQFF. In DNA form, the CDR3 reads TGCGCCAGCAGCCAAGGGATATCGACTAGCGGAGGCTACAATGAGCAGTTCTTC.

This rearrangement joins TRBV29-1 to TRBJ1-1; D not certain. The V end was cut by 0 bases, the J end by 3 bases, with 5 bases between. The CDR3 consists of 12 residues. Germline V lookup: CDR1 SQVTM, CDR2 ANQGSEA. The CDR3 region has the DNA TGCAGCGTTGAAGATAGGGACACTGAAGCTTTCTTT. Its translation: CSVEDRDTEAFF.

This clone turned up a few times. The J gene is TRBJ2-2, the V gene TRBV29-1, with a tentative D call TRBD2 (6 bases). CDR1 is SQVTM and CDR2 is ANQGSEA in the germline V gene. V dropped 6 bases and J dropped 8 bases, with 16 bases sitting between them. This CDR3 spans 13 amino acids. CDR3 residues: CSVASVGLGELFF. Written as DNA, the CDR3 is TGCAGCGTGGCTAGCGTCGGACTGGGGGAGCTGTTTTTT.

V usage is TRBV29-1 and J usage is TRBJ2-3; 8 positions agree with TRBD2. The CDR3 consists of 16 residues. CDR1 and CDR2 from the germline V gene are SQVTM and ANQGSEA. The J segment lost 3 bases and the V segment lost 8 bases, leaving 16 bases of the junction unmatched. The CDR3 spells CSILPGGRVGTDTQYF. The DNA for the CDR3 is TGCAGCATACTTCCGGGGGGGCGTGTAGGAACAGATACGCAGTATTTT.

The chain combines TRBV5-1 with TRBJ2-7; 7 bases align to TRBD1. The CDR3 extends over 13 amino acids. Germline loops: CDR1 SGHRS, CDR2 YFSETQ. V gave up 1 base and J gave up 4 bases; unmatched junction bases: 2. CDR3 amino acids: CASSLIQGYEQYF. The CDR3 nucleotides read TGCGCCAGCAGCTTGATACAGGGGTACGAGCAGTACTTC.

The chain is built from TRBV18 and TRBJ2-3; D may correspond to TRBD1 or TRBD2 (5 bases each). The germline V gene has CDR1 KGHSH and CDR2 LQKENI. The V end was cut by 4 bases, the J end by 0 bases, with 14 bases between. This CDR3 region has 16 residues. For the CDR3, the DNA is TGTGCCAGCTCACTCGGCTGGGACCCTAGCACAGATACGCAGTATTTT. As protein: CASSLGWDPSTDTQYF.

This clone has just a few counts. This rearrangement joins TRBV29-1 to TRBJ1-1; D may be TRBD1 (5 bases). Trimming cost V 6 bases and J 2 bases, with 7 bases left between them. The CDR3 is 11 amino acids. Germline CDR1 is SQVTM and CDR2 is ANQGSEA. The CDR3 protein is CSVRANTEAFF. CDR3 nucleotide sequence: TGCAGCGTCAGGGCTAACACTGAAGCTTTCTTT.

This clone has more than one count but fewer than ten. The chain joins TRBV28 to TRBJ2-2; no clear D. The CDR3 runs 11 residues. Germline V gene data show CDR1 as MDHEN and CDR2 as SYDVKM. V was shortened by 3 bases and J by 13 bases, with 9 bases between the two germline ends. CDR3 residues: CASSLRQALFF. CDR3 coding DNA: TGTGCCAGCAGTTTGCGGCAGGCGCTGTTTTTT.

The CDR3 DNA follows: TGTGCCAGCAGCCCGAGGGGGGCTGGGGCCAAAAACATTCAGTACTTC. Amino acids: CASSPRGAGAKNIQYF. The V call is TRBV7-8, the J call TRBJ2-4; perhaps D is TRBD1 or TRBD2 (6 bases each). Trimming pared 5 bases from V and 1 base from J, leaving 15 bases between. Germline-derived CDR1 and CDR2 are SGHVS and FQNEAQ. The CDR3 is 16 residues long.

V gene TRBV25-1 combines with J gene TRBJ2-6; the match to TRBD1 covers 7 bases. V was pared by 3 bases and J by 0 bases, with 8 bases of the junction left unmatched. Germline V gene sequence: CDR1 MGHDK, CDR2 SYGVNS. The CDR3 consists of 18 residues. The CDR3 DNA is TGTGCCAGCAGTGATCCCGGAACAGGGGCCTCTGGGGCCAACGTCCTGACTTTC. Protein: CASSDPGTGASGANVLTF. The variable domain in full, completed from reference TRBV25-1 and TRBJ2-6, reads EADIYQTPRYLVIGTGKKITLECSQTMGHDKMYWYQQDPGMELHLIHYSYGVNSTEKGDLSSESTVSRIRTEHFPLTLESARPSHTSQYLCASSDPGTGASGANVLTFGAGSRLTVL.

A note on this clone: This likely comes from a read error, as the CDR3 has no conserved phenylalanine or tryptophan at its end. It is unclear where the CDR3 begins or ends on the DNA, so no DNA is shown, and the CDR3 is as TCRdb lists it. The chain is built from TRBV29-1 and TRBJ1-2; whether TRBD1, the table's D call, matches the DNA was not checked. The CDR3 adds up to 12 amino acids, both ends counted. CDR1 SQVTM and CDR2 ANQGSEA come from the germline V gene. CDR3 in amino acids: CSVGRQGPSVVY.

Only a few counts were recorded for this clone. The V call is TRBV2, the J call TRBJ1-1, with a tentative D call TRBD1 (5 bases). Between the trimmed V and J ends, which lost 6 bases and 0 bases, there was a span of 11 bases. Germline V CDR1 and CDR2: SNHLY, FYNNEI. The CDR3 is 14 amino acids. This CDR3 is CASSRGTVNTEAFF. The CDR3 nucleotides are TGTGCCAGCAGCCGCGGGACGGTGAACACTGAAGCTTTCTTT.

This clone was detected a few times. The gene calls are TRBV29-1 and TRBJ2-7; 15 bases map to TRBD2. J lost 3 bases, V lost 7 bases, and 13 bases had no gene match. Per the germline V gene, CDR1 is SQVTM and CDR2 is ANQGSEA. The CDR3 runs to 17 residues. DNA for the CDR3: TGCAGCGCCTCATTGGGACTAGCGGGAGGAGGGGGCTACGAGCAGTACTTC. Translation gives CSASLGLAGGGGYEQYF.

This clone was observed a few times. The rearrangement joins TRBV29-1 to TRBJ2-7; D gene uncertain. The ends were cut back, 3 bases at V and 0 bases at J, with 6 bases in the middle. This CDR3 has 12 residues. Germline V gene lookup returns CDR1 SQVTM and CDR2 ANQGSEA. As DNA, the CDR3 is TGCAGCGTTGAGACCAGCTCCTACGAGCAGTACTTC. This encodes CSVETSSYEQYF.

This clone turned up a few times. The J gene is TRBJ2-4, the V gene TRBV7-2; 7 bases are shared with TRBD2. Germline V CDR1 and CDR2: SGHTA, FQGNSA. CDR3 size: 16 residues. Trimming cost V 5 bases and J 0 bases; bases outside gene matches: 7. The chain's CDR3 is CASSTPRGIAKNIQYF. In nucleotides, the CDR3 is TGTGCCAGCAGCACCCCGCGGGGGATAGCCAAAAACATTCAGTACTTC.

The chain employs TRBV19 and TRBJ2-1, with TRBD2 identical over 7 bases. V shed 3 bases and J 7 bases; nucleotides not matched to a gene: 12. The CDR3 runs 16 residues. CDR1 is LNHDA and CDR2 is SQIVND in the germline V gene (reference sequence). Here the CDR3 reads CASSMVPGGRGNEQFF. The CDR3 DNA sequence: TGTGCCAGTAGTATGGTCCCGGGCGGGAGAGGGAATGAGCAGTTCTTC. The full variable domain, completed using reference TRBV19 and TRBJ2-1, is DGGITQSPKYLFRKEGQNVTLSCEQNLNHDAMYWYRQDPGQGLRLIYYSQIVNDFQKGDIAEGYSVSREKKESFPLTVTSAQKNPTAFYLCASSMVPGGRGNEQFFGPGTRLTVL.

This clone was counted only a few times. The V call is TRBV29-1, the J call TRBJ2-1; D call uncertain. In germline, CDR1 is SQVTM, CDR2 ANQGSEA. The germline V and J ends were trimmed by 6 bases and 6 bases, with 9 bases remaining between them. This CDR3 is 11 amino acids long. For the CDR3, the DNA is TGCAGCGTCCGCCTGACCAATGAGCAGTTCTTC. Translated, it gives CSVRLTNEQFF.

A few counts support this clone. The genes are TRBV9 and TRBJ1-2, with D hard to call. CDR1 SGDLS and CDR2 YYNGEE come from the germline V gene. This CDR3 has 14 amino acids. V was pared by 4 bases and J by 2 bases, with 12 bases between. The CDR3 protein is CASSPMEGNYGYTF. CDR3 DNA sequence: TGTGCCAGCAGCCCCATGGAGGGAAACTATGGCTACACCTTC.